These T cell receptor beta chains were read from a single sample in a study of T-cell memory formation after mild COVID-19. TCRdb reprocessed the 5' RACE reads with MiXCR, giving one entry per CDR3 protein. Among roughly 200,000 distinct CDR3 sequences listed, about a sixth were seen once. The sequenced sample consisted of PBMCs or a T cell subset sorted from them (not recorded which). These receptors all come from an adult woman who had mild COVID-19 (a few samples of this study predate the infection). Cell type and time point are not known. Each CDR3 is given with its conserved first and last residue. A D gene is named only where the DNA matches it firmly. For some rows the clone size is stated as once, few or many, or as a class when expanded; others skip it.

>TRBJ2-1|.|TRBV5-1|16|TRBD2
TGCGCCAGCAGCCGCGGTGGGGGCGGGGGGCACAATGAGCAGTTCTTC
CASSRGGGGGHNEQFF
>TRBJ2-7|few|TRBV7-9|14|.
TGTGCCAGCAGCTCCTCGGGGAGCTCCTACGAGCAGTACTTC
CASSSSGSSYEQYF
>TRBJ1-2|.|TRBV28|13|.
TGTGCCAGCATCCCGGGGGGGGGCTATGGCTACACCTTC
CASIPGGGYGYTF
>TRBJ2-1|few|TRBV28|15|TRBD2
TGTGCCAGCAGCCAAGCGGGGGCCCCCGGCAATGAGCAGTTCTTC
CASSQAGAPGNEQFF
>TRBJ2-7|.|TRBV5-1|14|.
TGCGCCAGCAGCTTTTTCGGCCCATCCTACGAGCAGTACTTC
CASSFFGPSYEQYF
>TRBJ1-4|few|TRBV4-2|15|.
TGTGCCAGCAGCCAAGATGGGCAGGGTGATGAAAAACTGTTTTTT
CASSQDGQGDEKLFF
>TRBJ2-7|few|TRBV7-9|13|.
TGTGCCAGCAGTAATAACGATCGGGACGAGCAGTACTTC
CASSNNDRDEQYF
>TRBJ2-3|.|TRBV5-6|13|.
TGTGCCAGCAGCCGACGGGCACAAGATACGCAGTATTTT
CASSRRAQDTQYF
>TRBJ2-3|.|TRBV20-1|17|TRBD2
TGCAGTGCTAGACCAGAGGGAACGGGAGGTGTGACAGATACGCAGTATTTT
CSARPEGTGGVTDTQYF
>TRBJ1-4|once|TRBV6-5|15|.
TGTGCCAGCAGTCCGGACAGATCAACTAATGAAAAACTGTTTTTT
CASSPDRSTNEKLFF
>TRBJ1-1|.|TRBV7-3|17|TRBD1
TGTGCCAGCAGCTTAACCCCACCCAGGGGGGCGCGGACTGAAGCTTTCTTT
CASSLTPPRGARTEAFF
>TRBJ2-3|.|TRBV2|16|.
TGTGCCAGCAGGCCGGACGGGATCAGGAGCACAGATACGCAGTATTTT
CASRPDGIRSTDTQYF
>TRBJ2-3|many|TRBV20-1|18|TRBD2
TGCAGTGCTAGATCTCCCGGCGGGGCGGGGGGGCCTCCAGATACGCAGTATTTT
CSARSPGGAGGPPDTQYF
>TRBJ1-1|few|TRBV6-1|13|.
TGTGCCAGCAGTTGGCAGCCGAACACTGAAGCTTTCTTT
CASSWQPNTEAFF
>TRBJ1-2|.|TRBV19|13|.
TGTGCCAGTGGGGCAAGGGCCAACTATGGCTACACCTTC
CASGARANYGYTF
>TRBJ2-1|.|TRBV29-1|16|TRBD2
TGCAGCGTAGCTGGGACTAGCGGGATCTACTACAATGAGCAGTTCTTC
CSVAGTSGIYYNEQFF
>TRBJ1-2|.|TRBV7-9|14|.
TGTGCCAGCAGCACTGACACAGTCAAATATGGCTACACCTTC
CASSTDTVKYGYTF
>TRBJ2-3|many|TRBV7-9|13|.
TGTGCCAGCAGCCTAGGAGCGACAGATACGCAGTATTTT
CASSLGATDTQYF
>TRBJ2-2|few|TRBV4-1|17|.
TGCGCCAGCAGCCAAGATGGAGGGACAAGTTACACCGGGGAGCTGTTTTTT
CASSQDGGTSYTGELFF
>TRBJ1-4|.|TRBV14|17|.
TGTGCCAGCAGCCACGAGGGGGTGATAGGCCGTAGCGAAAAACTGTTTTTT
CASSHEGVIGRSEKLFF
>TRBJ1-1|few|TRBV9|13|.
TGTGCCAGCAGCTGGGGGACCAACACTGAAGCTTTCTTT
CASSWGTNTEAFF
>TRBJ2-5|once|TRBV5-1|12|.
TGCGCCAGCAGCTCGCCGGAGGGGACCCAGTACTTC
CASSSPEGTQYF